This T cell receptor beta chain was obtained from a study of spatial heterogeneity in lung cancer. Study-level background: The average count in raw reads for each unique TCR and UMI combination exceeded nine appearances. General study results and limits: Ubiquitous expanded tumor TCRs appeared in blood more at resection than follow-up.

Documented time point: sample taken at primary tumor resection. Frozen PBMC, nontumor lung or tumor provided whole RNA, which was sequenced unsorted. This clonotype was seen ten or more times. Antigen unknown. A unique molecular identifier was attached to every TCR cDNA molecule. TCRdb re-analysed the 5' RACE reads in MiXCR, keeping a single row per CDR3 protein. The repertoire holds under 20,000 distinct CDR3 sequences, with about 19% as singletons. CDR3 length: 12 residues. The V end was cut by 5 bases, the J end by 8 bases, with 15 bases between. Germline-derived CDR1 and CDR2 are DFQATT and SNEGSKA (reference sequence).

The sequence derives from a male donor with early-stage non-small cell lung cancer. This material consisted of PBMCs, taken at surgery. The chain links TRBV20-1 to TRBJ1-2, with D possibly matching TRBD1 (6 bases). This CDR3 reads CSASAGARGYTF. The DNA of the CDR3 is TGCAGTGCTTCAGCAGGGGCTCGGGGCTACACCTTC.